This T cell receptor beta chain was recovered during a study of blood T cell repertoires in COVID-19. Study details: Material from acute and convalescent COVID-19 was sourced from the United States, Italy and Spain.

The CDR3 has 15 amino acids. V gave up 5 bases and J gave up 7 bases; unmatched junction bases: 9. Germline lookup yields CDR1 LNHDA and CDR2 SQIVND (reference sequence). Participants' own reports of clinical history determined their cohort assignment. Original handling: Estimation of nucleated cell counts was performed using reference gene primer amplification. The table came from immunoSEQ multiplex PCR; TCRdb's copy has only in-frame clones and leaves some out. V, J and clone size were drawn from that table, and D and trimming were deduced from the DNA. The sample consists of approximately 360,000 clones, less than 90% of them appearing once.

The TCR comes from a woman between 50 and 59 years old who had recovered from COVID-19. The chain joins TRBV19 to TRBJ2-2; TRBD1 agrees at 8 bases. The sample was PBMCs or T cells enriched from blood (not recorded which). CDR3 in DNA: TGTGCCAGTAGTCTCGGACAGGGAAGGAGCGGGGAGCTGTTTTTT. Translated: CASSLGQGRSGELFF.